Shown below are 8 T cell receptor beta chains from a single sample sequenced in a study of T cells in Graves' hyperthyroidism and ophthalmopathy. TCR beta CDR3 regions were amplified from RNA transcripts. The HTBI primer set drove a first-round RT-PCR of the TCR CDR3. TCRdb re-called the multiplex PCR reads through MiXCR, storing one row per CDR3 protein. The sample consists of roughly 250,000 distinct CDR3 sequences, more than 12% of them appearing once. The sequenced sample was blood. These receptors originate from a middle-aged woman with Graves' hyperthyroidism that later progressed to Graves' ophthalmopathy.

The chain has TRBV12-5 and TRBJ2-1; D ambiguous. The CDR3 has 13 amino acids. Trimming left V 1 base short and J 9 bases short, with 10 bases between. Germline CDR1 reads LGHNT; CDR2 reads FRNRAP. CDR3 sequence reads: CASGLDPIREQFF. The CDR3 region has the DNA TGTGCTAGTGGTTTGGACCCGATACGTGAGCAGTTCTTC.

This clonotype was found many times. The chain couples TRBV20-1 to TRBJ1-2, with D possibly matching TRBD1 (5 bases). This CDR3 region has 11 residues. Germline V gene data show CDR1 as DFQATT and CDR2 as SNEGSKA (reference sequence). Trimming removed 7 bases from V and 6 bases from J, with 12 bases in between. Written as DNA, the CDR3 is TGCAGTGTACTACGACAGAATGGCTACACCTTC. Translating gives CSVLRQNGYTF.

V usage is TRBV20-1 and J usage is TRBJ2-2; 10 nucleotides match TRBD2. V was pared by 6 bases and J by 6 bases, with 10 bases of the junction left unmatched. CDR1 and CDR2 (germline): DFQATT, SNEGSKA (reference sequence). There are 15 residues in the CDR3. The CDR3 coding sequence is TGCAGTGCAAAGGGACTAGCGTCTTATCCCGGGGAGCTGTTTTTT. It specifies CSAKGLASYPGELFF.

At least ten counts were recorded for this clonotype. The chain joins TRBV24-1 to TRBJ2-1; possibly TRBD2 for D (6 bases). Trimming left V 7 bases short and J 5 bases short, with 17 bases between. CDR3 length: 15 amino acids. CDR1 is KGHDR and CDR2 is SFDVKD in the germline V gene. The CDR3 sequence: CATSDRDFDDNEQFF. The CDR3 nucleotides read TGTGCCACCAGCGACCGGGACTTTGATGACAATGAGCAGTTCTTC.

This clonotype was detected ten times or more. This chain joins TRBV6-1 and TRBJ2-6, with TRBD2 matching 14 bases. CDR1 MNHNS and CDR2 SASEGT come from the germline V gene. V lost 5 bases to trimming and J lost 3 bases; unmatched junction nucleotides: 6. CDR3 length: 18 amino acids. The DNA of the CDR3 is TGTGCCAGCAGTTCCCCGGGACTAGCGGGAGTTGGGGCCAACGTCCTGACTTTC. Translation gives CASSSPGLAGVGANVLTF.

This clonotype was detected ten times or more. The chain joins TRBV5-5 to TRBJ2-1; the match to TRBD2 covers 8 bases. Unmatched junction bases numbered 8, after V lost 0 bases and J lost 9 bases. Germline assignment: CDR1 SGHKS and CDR2 YYEKEE (reference sequence). The CDR3 has 15 amino acids. Here the CDR3 reads CASSLDWAGGSEQFF. For the CDR3, the DNA is TGTGCCAGCAGCTTGGACTGGGCGGGAGGTAGTGAGCAGTTCTTC. Variable domain in full (rest from reference TRBV5-5 and TRBJ2-1): DAGVTQSPTHLIKTRGQQVTLRCSPISGHKSVSWYQQVLGQGPQFIFQYYEKEERGRGNFPDRFSARQFPNYSSELNVNALLLGDSALYLCASSLDWAGGSEQFFGPGTRLTVL.

This clonotype came up many times. This chain connects TRBV7-3 to TRBJ2-5; weak D call: TRBD1 (6 bases). V gave up 5 bases and J gave up 4 bases, with 17 bases separating them. Germline V CDR1 and CDR2: SGHTA, FQGTGA. CDR3 size: 15 residues. This CDR3 is CASSKEGRGGETQYF. As DNA, the CDR3 is TGTGCCAGCAGCAAAGAGGGCAGGGGTGGAGAGACCCAGTACTTC.

At least ten counts were recorded for this clonotype. This sequence joins TRBV5-1 and TRBJ1-1; no definite D call. V lost 0 bases, J lost 7 bases, and 16 bases lay in between. The CDR3 runs 15 residues. The V gene's germline CDR1 is SGHRS and CDR2 YFSETQ. CDR3 protein: CASSLATYSVYEAFF. Written as DNA, the CDR3 is TGCGCCAGCAGCTTGGCAACGTACAGTGTCTATGAAGCTTTCTTT.